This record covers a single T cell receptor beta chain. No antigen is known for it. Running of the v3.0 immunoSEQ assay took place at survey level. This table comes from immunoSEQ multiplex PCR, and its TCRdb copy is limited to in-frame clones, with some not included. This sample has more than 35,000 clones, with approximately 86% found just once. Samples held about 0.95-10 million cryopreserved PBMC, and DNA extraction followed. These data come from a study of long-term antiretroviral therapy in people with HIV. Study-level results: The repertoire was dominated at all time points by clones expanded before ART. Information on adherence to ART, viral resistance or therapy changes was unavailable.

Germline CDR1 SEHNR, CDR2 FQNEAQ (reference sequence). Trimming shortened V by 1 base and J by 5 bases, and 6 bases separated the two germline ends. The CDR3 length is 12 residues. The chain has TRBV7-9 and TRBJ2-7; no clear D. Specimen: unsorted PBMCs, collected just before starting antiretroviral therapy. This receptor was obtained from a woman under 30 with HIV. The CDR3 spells CASSLVGDEQYF. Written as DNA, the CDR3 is TGTGCCAGCAGCTTAGTCGGTGACGAGCAGTACTTC.